The clone carrying this TCR beta chain was counted many times. The antigen is undetermined. This record belongs to a study of regulatory T cells in long-lasting Graves disease. Study-wide findings and caveats: Persistent disease exhibited a predilection for TRBV28, TRBJ1-2 and TRBJ2-5. Reduced TCR diversity was observed in persistent Graves' patients versus newly diagnosed patients.

The length of the CDR3 is 15 residues. Germline-derived CDR1 and CDR2 are SGHTA and FQGNSA. V lost 1 base to trimming and J lost 3 bases; unmatched junction nucleotides: 3. Specified time point: newly diagnosed GD, antithyroid drugs for less than 3 months. PBMCs were the source of the RNA used for TCR sequencing. Through Arm-PCR of CDR3 regions and iRepertoire HTBI primers, TCR beta libraries were built. One entry per CDR3 protein results from TCRdb running MiXCR on the multiplex PCR reads. This table has roughly 440,000 distinct CDR3 sequences, roughly 17% appearing once. These same records also appear under a second study, on T cells in Graves' hyperthyroidism and ophthalmopathy. In that study: Investigators excluded patients with uncontrolled infection, other autoimmune disease, pregnancy or lactation. Using the HTBI primer set, a first-round RT-PCR was run on the TCR CDR3.

This TCR was recovered from a woman between 18 and 29 years old with Graves disease. The sequencing used peripheral blood mononuclear cells (PBMCs), collected at new diagnosis, from a patient treated with antithyroid drugs. The chain carries TRBV7-2 and TRBJ2-3; 8 bases are a match to TRBD2. The CDR3 reads CASSLERELTDTQYF. The CDR3, as DNA: TGTGCCAGCAGCTTAGAGCGGGAGTTGACAGATACGCAGTATTTT.